Below are 9 T cell receptor beta chains sequenced from a single sample in a study of T-cell memory formation after mild COVID-19. MiXCR, run by TCRdb on the 5' RACE reads, gives a single entry per CDR3 protein. The sample consists of hundreds of thousands of distinct CDR3 sequences, less than 25% of them appearing once. The sample taken for sequencing was PBMCs or a T cell subset sorted from them (not recorded which). All receptors come from an adult woman who had mild COVID-19 (a few samples of this study predate the infection). Cell type and time point are not known.

This chain links TRBV6-5 with TRBJ2-3; the match to TRBD1 covers 9 bases. Germline CDR1 and CDR2: MNHEY and SVGAGI. The ends lost 7 bases at V and 3 bases at J; junction bases unmatched: 11. CDR3 length: 16 amino acids. CDR3 nucleotide sequence: TGTGCCAGCACCCTCTCGGGGACAGGGAAAACAGATACGCAGTATTTT. This translates into CASTLSGTGKTDTQYF.

This clonotype was counted between two and nine times. The chain couples TRBV20-1 to TRBJ2-1, with D uncertain. CDR1 is DFQATT, CDR2 SNEGSKA, per germline (reference sequence). V lost 6 bases and J lost 0, with 15 bases in between. The CDR3 consists of 15 residues. CDR3 DNA: TGCAGTGCGAGCGAGGCGCCCAGCTCCTACAATGAGCAGTTCTTC. Translating it yields CSASEAPSSYNEQFF.

The chain is built from TRBV6-5 and TRBJ1-1; D is possibly TRBD1 (5 bases). CDR3 length: 15 residues. Germline V gene sequence: CDR1 MNHEY, CDR2 SVGAGI. Trimming removed 2 bases from V and 3 bases from J, with 13 bases in between. CDR3 coding DNA: TGTGCCAGCAGTTACGATGGGGGTGAGGACACTGAAGCTTTCTTT. It is translated as CASSYDGGEDTEAFF.

This chain joins TRBV5-1 and TRBJ2-1; a weak D match, TRBD1 (7 bases). The CDR3 sequence is 17 residues long. The germline V gene encodes CDR1 SGHRS and CDR2 YFSETQ. Trimming took off 0 bases at V and 3 bases at J, with 16 bases between the two ends. CDR3 nucleotide sequence: TGCGCCAGCAGCTTGGTAGCAGGGGGAGGTTACTACAATGAGCAGTTCTTC. Translated, it gives CASSLVAGGGYYNEQFF.

This sequence joins TRBV18 and TRBJ1-1; 7 bases line up with TRBD1. J was trimmed by 5 bases and V by 3 bases; bases with no gene match: 6. The germline gives CDR1 KGHSH, CDR2 LQKENI. The CDR3 runs 14 residues. CDR3 in DNA: TGTGCCAGCTCACCTTCAGGGGGGGAGACTGAAGCTTTCTTT. Translating gives CASSPSGGETEAFF.

This chain links TRBV12-3 or TRBV12-4 with TRBJ2-1, with 9 bases that match TRBD1. The junction had 10 bases not matched to a gene; V was cut back by 7 bases and J by 9 bases. The CDR3 runs to 14 residues. CDR3 sequence (DNA): TGTGCCAGCAACCCAGACGGGACAGGGCGTGAGCAGTTCTTC. This encodes CASNPDGTGREQFF.

The chain links TRBV19 to TRBJ2-1; D ambiguous. The V end was cut by 4 bases, the J end by 3 bases, with 7 bases between. Germline-derived CDR1 and CDR2 are LNHDA and SQIVND (reference sequence). This CDR3 contains 13 residues. In DNA form, the CDR3 reads TGTGCCAGTAGTAAGAACGGCTACAATGAGCAGTTCTTC. Encoded protein: CASSKNGYNEQFF.

V is TRBV12-3 or TRBV12-4 and J is TRBJ2-2; 8 bases fit TRBD2. Trimming at V came to 4 bases and at J to 3 bases, leaving 7 bases not matched to a gene. The length of the CDR3 is 16 residues. CDR3 sequence: CASSWRGERYTGELFF. The CDR3 DNA is TGTGCCAGCAGTTGGCGGGGGGAGCGATACACCGGGGAGCTGTTTTTT.

The CDR3 reads CASSKARGRGTEAFF. The CDR3 DNA reads as TGTGCCAGCAGCAAGGCGAGGGGGCGGGGGACTGAAGCTTTCTTT. The chain combines TRBV21-1 with TRBJ1-1; the table's D call of TRBD1 was not tested on the DNA. TRBV21-1 is described as a pseudogene. The CDR3 totals 15 residues.